A single sample gave rise to the 9 T cell receptor beta chains below, sequenced in a study of blood T cell repertoires in COVID-19. Only in-frame clones appear in the TCRdb table, and some are missing; sequencing was by immunoSEQ multiplex PCR. The sample has about 300,000 clones; 90% to 95% are singletons. The source material was peripheral blood. These receptors all stem from a woman aged 25 to 45 with COVID-19, enrolled during active disease.

This clone was seen a handful of times. The chain has TRBV2 and TRBJ1-5, with 7 bases lining up with TRBD1. The CDR3 loop spans 14 amino acids. The germline V gene has CDR1 SNHLY and CDR2 FYNNEI. V gave up 4 bases and J gave up 4 bases; unmatched junction bases: 4. The CDR3 reads CASSAGQVNQPQHF. The CDR3 region has the DNA TGTGCCAGCAGTGCTGGACAGGTAAATCAGCCCCAGCATTTT.

The rearrangement joins TRBV23-1 to TRBJ2-5; 7 bases line up with TRBD1. TRBV23-1 is sorted into the ORF group, with uncertain function. The CDR3 has 17 amino acids. With 2 bases clipped from V and 0 bases from J, the junction kept 9 bases outside the gene matches. CDR3 sequence (DNA): TGCGCCAGCAGTCAAACCGGACAGGCTGGGTACCAAGAGACCCAGTACTTC. This translates into CASSQTGQAGYQETQYF.

V is TRBV19 and J is TRBJ1-2; TRBD1 might be the D (6 bases). Germline CDR1 LNHDA, CDR2 SQIVND (reference sequence). The germline V and J ends were trimmed by 5 bases and 2 bases, with 18 bases remaining between them. The CDR3 contains 16 residues. This CDR3 reads CASSSTGDNKNYGYTF. The CDR3 DNA follows: TGTGCCAGTAGTTCCACCGGGGACAACAAAAACTATGGCTACACCTTC.

The chain joins TRBV27 to TRBJ2-5, with 7 bases lining up with TRBD1. The CDR3 length is 16 residues. V shed 6 bases and J 5 bases; nucleotides not matched to a gene: 15. CDR1 is MNHEY, CDR2 SMNVEV, per germline (reference sequence). Here the CDR3 DNA reads TGTGCCAGCAGGCCTCTATCAACAGGGGAGAGGGAGACCCAGTACTTC. Amino acids: CASRPLSTGERETQYF.

The CDR3 DNA is TGTGCCAGCAGCCGCCGGGACAGGGGGCTCAATGAGCAGTTCTTC. Translating it yields CASSRRDRGLNEQFF. The gene calls are TRBV3-1 (or the pseudogene TRBV3-2) and TRBJ2-1; TRBD1 agrees at 12 bases. CDR1 and CDR2 from the germline V gene are LGHDT and YNNKEL (reference sequence). V trimming: 4 bases; J trimming: 6 bases; junction bases outside the gene matches: 4. This CDR3 has 15 residues.

The rearrangement uses TRBV5-1 and TRBJ2-1; D possibly corresponds to TRBD2 (6 bases). The V end lost 3 bases, the J end lost 2 bases, and 12 bases lay between the germline ends. Germline CDR1 is SGHRS and CDR2 is YFSETQ. The CDR3 is 15 amino acids. As DNA, the CDR3 is TGCGCCAGCAGCTCGGGCGGGACCACCTACAATGAGCAGTTCTTC. Residues: CASSSGGTTYNEQFF.

The chain links TRBV7-9 to TRBJ1-2, with a possible D match to TRBD1 (5 bases). V was trimmed by 1 base and J by 6 bases, leaving 9 bases between them. Germline V gene sequence: CDR1 SEHNR, CDR2 FQNEAQ (reference sequence). This CDR3 contains 13 residues. CDR3 coding DNA: TGTGCCAGCAGCTTAGGCAGGGAAAATGGCTACACCTTC. It translates to CASSLGRENGYTF.

This clone was recorded only once. This chain links TRBV2 with TRBJ2-5; tentative D call: TRBD2 (5 bases). The length of the CDR3 is 12 residues. From germline, CDR1 is SNHLY and CDR2 FYNNEI. The CDR3 region is CTSGGSRETQYF. The CDR3, as DNA: TGTACAAGCGGAGGATCCAGGGAGACCCAGTACTTC.

The chain is built from TRBV10-3 and TRBJ2-7; possibly TRBD2 for D (6 bases). CDR3 length: 14 residues. Trimming pared 8 bases from V and 2 bases from J, leaving 16 bases between. Looked up from germline, CDR1 is ENHRY and CDR2 is SYGVKD. The chain's CDR3 is CAIGRGSGAYEQYF. Here the CDR3 DNA reads TGTGCCATCGGCCGTGGGTCGGGAGCCTACGAGCAGTACTTC.